The 10 T cell receptor beta chains below come from one sample, sequenced in a study of cytomegalovirus exposure and HLA in healthy donors. The PCR ran on 60 Vbeta and 13 Jbeta primers. Data came from immunoSEQ multiplex PCR; TCRdb stores just in-frame clones and leaves some out. This sample has approximately 110,000 clones, with over 80% found just once. The sequencing sample was made of PBMCs. These receptors all come from a man aged 25-45 years in good health and CMV-seropositive.

The rearrangement joins TRBV9 to TRBJ1-2, with 9 bases fitting TRBD1. This CDR3 has 13 residues. Germline V CDR1 and CDR2: SGDLS, YYNGEE. V was pared by 4 bases and J by 8 bases, with 6 bases of the junction left unmatched. In DNA, the CDR3 is TGTGCCAGCAGCACACAGGGGGCGCACGGCTACACCTTC. Protein sequence: CASSTQGAHGYTF.

The chain links TRBV11-2 to TRBJ1-1, with D hard to call. In germline, CDR1 is SGHAT, CDR2 FQNNGV. This CDR3 contains 11 residues. V was clipped by 5 bases and J by 3 bases, with 4 bases between them. Here the CDR3 reads CASSPYTEAFF. The CDR3 DNA sequence: TGTGCCAGCAGCCCATACACTGAAGCTTTCTTT.

V and J are TRBV30 and TRBJ1-2; no definite D call. Trimming stripped 3 bases from V and 4 bases from J, with 9 bases between. The CDR3 is 12 residues long. Germline CDR1 and CDR2: GTSNPN and SVGIG (reference sequence). CDR3 nucleotide sequence: TGTGCCTGGAGCGTATTCTCCTATGGCTACACCTTC. Its translation is CAWSVFSYGYTF.

This clone was seen once. This chain joins TRBV10-2 and TRBJ2-7; no definite D call. The CDR3 contains 11 residues. Germline V lookup: CDR1 WSHSY, CDR2 SAAADI. Trimming took 8 bases from V and 3 from J, leaving 8 bases between them. CDR3 residues: CASAGHYEQYF. Written as DNA, the CDR3 is TGCGCCAGCGCAGGCCACTACGAGCAGTACTTC.

With regard to this clone: Other DNA variants within this sample encode the same CDR3. Here the CDR3 DNA reads TGCGCCAGCAGCGGAGCCGGTTCTAACTATGGCTACACCTTC. This gives the protein CASSGAGSNYGYTF. The chain couples TRBV5-1 to TRBJ1-2; D gene unclear. The germline gives CDR1 SGHRS, CDR2 YFSETQ. Trimming left V 4 bases short and J 0 bases short, with 10 bases between. This CDR3 is built from 14 residues.

This chain links TRBV5-6 with TRBJ2-3, with D possibly matching TRBD1 (5 bases). CDR3 length: 14 amino acids. Trimming took off 4 bases at V and 1 base at J, with 10 bases between the two ends. Looked up from germline, CDR1 is SGHDT and CDR2 is YYEEEE. CDR3 amino acids: CASSAGSGTDTQYF. The CDR3 DNA follows: TGTGCCAGCAGCGCAGGGTCAGGCACAGATACGCAGTATTTT.

This chain links TRBV5-1 with TRBJ2-3, with 12 positions matching TRBD2. V shed 9 bases and J 0 bases; nucleotides not matched to a gene: 5. From germline, CDR1 is SGHRS and CDR2 YFSETQ. The CDR3 is 15 residues long. The CDR3 nucleotides are TGCGCCACGGGACTAGCGGGCCAGAGCACAGATACGCAGTATTTT. Protein product: CATGLAGQSTDTQYF.

This clone was observed once. The chain joins TRBV5-1 to TRBJ2-3; tentative D call: TRBD2 (6 bases). CDR3 length: 16 residues. Trimming shortened V by 3 bases and J by 5 bases, and 19 bases separated the two germline ends. Per germline, CDR1 SGHRS and CDR2 YFSETQ. CDR3 bases: TGCGCCAGCAGCTCTCAATACACGGGGGTCAGAGATACGCAGTATTTT. Amino acids: CASSSQYTGVRDTQYF. The full variable domain, its missing parts supplied by reference TRBV5-1 and TRBJ2-3, is KAGVTQTPRYLIKTRGQQVTLSCSPISGHRSVSWYQQTPGQGLQFLFEYFSETQRNKGNFPGRFSGRQFSNSRSEMNVSTLELGDSALYLCASSSQYTGVRDTQYFGPGTRLTVL.

This clone was detected only a few times. The chain is built from TRBV27 and TRBJ1-4; D unclear. The germline V gene encodes CDR1 MNHEY and CDR2 SMNVEV (reference sequence). This CDR3 is built from 15 residues. Deletions cut 0 bases from V and 4 bases from J, with 9 bases between. The CDR3 DNA reads TGTGCCAGCAGTTTATCGTCACAGAGTAATGAAAAACTGTTTTTT. This gives the protein CASSLSSQSNEKLFF.

V gene TRBV2 combines with J gene TRBJ2-1; D possibly corresponds to TRBD1 (5 bases). Trimming took off 7 bases at V and 0 bases at J, with 10 bases between the two ends. The CDR3 extends over 14 amino acids. Germline CDR1 and CDR2: SNHLY and FYNNEI. As DNA, the CDR3 is TGTGCCAGCACTGGGGCCAGCTCCTACAATGAGCAGTTCTTC. The encoded protein is CASTGASSYNEQFF.